A single sample gave rise to the 7 T cell receptor beta chains below, sequenced in a study of T cell responses to AZD1222 COVID-19 vaccine. Data came from immunoSEQ multiplex PCR; TCRdb stores just in-frame clones and leaves some out. This sample has over 150,000 clones, with roughly 90% found just once. The sequencing used peripheral blood, collected on day 0 of AZD1222 vaccination. The receptors derive from an adult in good health.

The chain links TRBV2 to TRBJ2-2, with TRBD2 matching 8 bases. The CDR3 spans 16 residues. V dropped 4 bases and J dropped 0; count of bases not matched to a gene: 4. Looked up from germline, CDR1 is SNHLY and CDR2 is FYNNEI. CDR3 region: CASSARGAPNTGELFF. DNA for the CDR3: TGTGCCAGCAGTGCGCGGGGGGCCCCGAACACCGGGGAGCTGTTTTTT.

The chain employs TRBV2 and TRBJ1-2, with D tentatively TRBD1 (5 bases). The CDR3 is 14 residues long. The germline V gene encodes CDR1 SNHLY and CDR2 FYNNEI. The ends were cut back, 7 bases at V and 2 bases at J, with 14 bases in the middle. The CDR3 nucleotides are TGTGCCAGCACCCCGAGTAGGACAAACTATGGCTACACCTTC. Translation: CASTPSRTNYGYTF.

About this clone itself: Distinct nucleotide sequences in the sample also encode this CDR3. The V call is TRBV6-5, the J call TRBJ2-1, with 8 bases lining up with TRBD2. The V and J ends lost 5 bases and 2 bases, in that order; junction bases with no gene match: 2. There are 14 residues in the CDR3. The V gene's germline CDR1 is MNHEY and CDR2 SVGAGI. The CDR3 loop reads CASSTSGAYNEQFF. The CDR3 DNA follows: TGTGCCAGCAGTACTAGCGGAGCCTACAATGAGCAGTTCTTC.

The chain joins TRBV28 to TRBJ1-2, with TRBD1 identical over 9 bases. V was pared by 4 bases and J by 4 bases, with 10 bases of the junction left unmatched. This CDR3 has 16 residues. Germline CDR1 is MDHEN and CDR2 is SYDVKM. CDR3 protein: CASSSTGTGLSYGYTF. CDR3 DNA sequence: TGTGCCAGCAGTTCTACCGGGACAGGGCTTAGCTATGGCTACACCTTC.

The gene calls are TRBV6-1 and TRBJ1-5; 9 positions agree with TRBD1. Germline CDR1 is MNHNS and CDR2 is SASEGT. Unmatched junction bases numbered 5, after V lost 2 bases and J lost 3 bases. This CDR3 spans 16 amino acids. CDR3: CASSELWTGANQPQHF. CDR3 coding DNA: TGTGCCAGCAGTGAATTATGGACAGGGGCCAATCAGCCCCAGCATTTT.

The rearrangement links TRBV6-5 to TRBJ2-1; D tentatively reads TRBD1 or TRBD2 (5 bases each). The CDR3 sequence is 11 residues long. V was cut by 11 bases and J by 8 bases, with 13 bases left in between. CDR1 and CDR2 from the germline V gene are MNHEY and SVGAGI. The CDR3 DNA sequence: TGTGCCGGGCTAAGAGGGGATGAGCAGTTCTTC. The encoded protein is CAGLRGDEQFF.

This chain connects TRBV2 to TRBJ2-3; the match to TRBD2 covers 7 bases. Germline CDR1 SNHLY, CDR2 FYNNEI. Germline trimming cut 6 bases from V and 2 bases from J; bases unmatched to any gene: 5. The CDR3 is 14 amino acids. The CDR3 loop reads CASRGAGLTDTQYF. CDR3 DNA sequence: TGTGCCAGCAGGGGAGCGGGGCTCACAGATACGCAGTATTTT.